This TCR beta chain was recovered during a study of technical replicates of blood from several donors. The assay was immunoSEQ multiplex PCR, and TCRdb's table has in-frame clones only and misses some. This sample carries tens of thousands of clones, more than 80% of them seen once, and the ten largest clones take roughly 4%. Looked up from germline, CDR1 is MNHEY and CDR2 is SVGAGI. CDR3 length equals 14 residues. With V trimmed by 5 bases and J by 4 bases, 3 bases remained unmatched. V and J are TRBV6-5 and TRBJ1-2, with 11 bases identical to TRBD1. The material sequenced was PBMCs. The sequence was collected from a human donor in good health. Some clones in this sample may be carry-over from other donors' samples. Here the CDR3 reads CASSRTGGGYGYTF. In nucleotides, the CDR3 is TGTGCCAGCAGTCGGACAGGGGGCGGCTATGGCTACACCTTC.